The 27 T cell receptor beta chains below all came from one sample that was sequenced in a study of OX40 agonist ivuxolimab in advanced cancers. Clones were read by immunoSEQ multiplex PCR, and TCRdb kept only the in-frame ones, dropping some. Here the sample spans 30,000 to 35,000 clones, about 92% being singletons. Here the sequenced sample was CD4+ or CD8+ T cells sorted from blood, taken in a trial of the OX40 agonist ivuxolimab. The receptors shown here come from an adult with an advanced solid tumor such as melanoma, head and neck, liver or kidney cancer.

The CDR3 is CASSYTTDQPQHF. CDR3 DNA sequence: TGTGCCAGCAGCTACACGACAGATCAGCCCCAGCATTTT. The rearrangement links TRBV7-3 to TRBJ1-5; maybe TRBD1 (5 bases). The germline gives CDR1 SGHTA, CDR2 FQGTGA. This CDR3 comprises 13 residues. The V end lost 4 bases, the J end lost 5 bases, and 9 bases lay between the germline ends.

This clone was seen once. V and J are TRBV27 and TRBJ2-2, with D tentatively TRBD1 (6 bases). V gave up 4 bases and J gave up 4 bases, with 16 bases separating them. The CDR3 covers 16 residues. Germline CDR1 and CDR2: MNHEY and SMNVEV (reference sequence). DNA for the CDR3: TGTGCCAGCAGTTCGCTACAGGGCATCCGCACCGGGGAGCTGTTTTTT. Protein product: CASSSLQGIRTGELFF.

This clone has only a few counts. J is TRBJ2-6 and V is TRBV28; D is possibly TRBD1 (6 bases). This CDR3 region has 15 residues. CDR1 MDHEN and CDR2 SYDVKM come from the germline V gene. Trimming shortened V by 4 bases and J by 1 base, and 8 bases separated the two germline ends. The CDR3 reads CASSSDRSGANVLTF. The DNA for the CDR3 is TGTGCCAGCAGTTCGGACAGATCTGGGGCCAACGTCCTGACTTTC.

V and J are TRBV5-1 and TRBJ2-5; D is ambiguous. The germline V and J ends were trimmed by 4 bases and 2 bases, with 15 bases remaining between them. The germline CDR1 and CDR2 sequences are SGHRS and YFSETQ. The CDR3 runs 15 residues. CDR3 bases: TGCGCCAGCAGCGGATTGGGTACGGAACAAGAGACCCAGTACTTC. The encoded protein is CASSGLGTEQETQYF.

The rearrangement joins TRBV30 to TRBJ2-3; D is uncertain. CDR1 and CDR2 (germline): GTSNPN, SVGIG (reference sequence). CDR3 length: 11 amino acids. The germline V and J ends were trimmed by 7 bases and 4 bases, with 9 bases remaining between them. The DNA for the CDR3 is TGTGCCTTGGCCCGGGCAGATACGCAGTATTTT. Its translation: CALARADTQYF. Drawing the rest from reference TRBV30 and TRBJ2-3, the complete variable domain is SQTIHQWPATLVQPVGSPLSLECTVEGTSNPNLYWYRQAAGRGLQLLFYSVGIGQISSEVPQNLSASRPQDRQFILSSKKLLLSDSGFYLCALARADTQYFGPGTRLTVL.

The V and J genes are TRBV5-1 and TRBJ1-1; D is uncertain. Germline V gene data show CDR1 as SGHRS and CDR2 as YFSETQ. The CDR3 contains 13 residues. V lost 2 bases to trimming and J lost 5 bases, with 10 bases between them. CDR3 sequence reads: CASSFEAGTEAFF. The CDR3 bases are TGCGCCAGCAGCTTCGAGGCGGGAACTGAAGCTTTCTTT.

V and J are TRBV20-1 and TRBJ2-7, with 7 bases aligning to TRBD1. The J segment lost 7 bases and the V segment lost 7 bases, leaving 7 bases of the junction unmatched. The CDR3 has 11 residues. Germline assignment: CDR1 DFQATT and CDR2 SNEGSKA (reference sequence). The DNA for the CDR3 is TGCAGTGGTAGGGGGCCAGGGGAGCAGTACTTC. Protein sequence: CSGRGPGEQYF.

The CDR3 is CASSYTGGTEAFF. The CDR3 DNA follows: TGCGCCAGCAGCTATACAGGGGGCACTGAAGCTTTCTTT. This chain uses TRBV5-1 with TRBJ1-1; 8 nucleotides agree with TRBD1. Per the germline V gene, CDR1 is SGHRS and CDR2 is YFSETQ. This CDR3 is built from 13 residues. The V gene end was trimmed by 3 bases and the J gene end by 4 bases; junction bases not matched to a gene: 2.

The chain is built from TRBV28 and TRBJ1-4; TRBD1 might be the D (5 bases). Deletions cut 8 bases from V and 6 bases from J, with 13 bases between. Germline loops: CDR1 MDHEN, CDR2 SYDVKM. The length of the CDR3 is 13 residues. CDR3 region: CASVGFRDEKLFF. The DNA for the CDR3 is TGTGCCAGCGTTGGGTTCAGGGATGAAAAACTGTTTTTT.

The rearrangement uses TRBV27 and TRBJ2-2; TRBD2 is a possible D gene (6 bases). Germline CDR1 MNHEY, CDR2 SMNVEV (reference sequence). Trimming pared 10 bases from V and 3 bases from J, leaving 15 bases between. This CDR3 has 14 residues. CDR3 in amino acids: CATSGRLDTGELFF. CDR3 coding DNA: TGTGCCACCTCGGGGAGGTTGGACACCGGGGAGCTGTTTTTT.

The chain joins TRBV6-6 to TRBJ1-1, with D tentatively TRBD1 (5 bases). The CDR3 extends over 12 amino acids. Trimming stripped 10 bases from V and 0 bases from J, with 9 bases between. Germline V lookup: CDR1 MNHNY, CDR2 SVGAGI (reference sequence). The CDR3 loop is CATRQMNTEAFF. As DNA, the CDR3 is TGTGCCACCAGACAGATGAACACTGAAGCTTTCTTT.

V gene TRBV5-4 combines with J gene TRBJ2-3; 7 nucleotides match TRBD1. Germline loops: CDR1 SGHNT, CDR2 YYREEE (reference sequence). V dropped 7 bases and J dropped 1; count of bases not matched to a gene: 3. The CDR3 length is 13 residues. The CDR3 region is CASAGQGTDTQYF. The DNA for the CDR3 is TGTGCCAGCGCCGGACAGGGCACAGATACGCAGTATTTT.

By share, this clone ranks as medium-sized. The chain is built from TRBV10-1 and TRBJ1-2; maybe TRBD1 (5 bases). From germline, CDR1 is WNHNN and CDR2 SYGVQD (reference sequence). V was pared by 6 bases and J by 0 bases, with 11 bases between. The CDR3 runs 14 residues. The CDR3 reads CASSPGTANYGYTF. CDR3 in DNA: TGCGCCAGCAGCCCCGGGACGGCTAACTATGGCTACACCTTC.

The CDR3 bases are TGTGCCAGCAGCCCGGACAGCCTCTGCACAGATACGCAGTATTTT. Translated: CASSPDSLCTDTQYF. The V gene is TRBV7-3, the J gene TRBJ2-3, with D maybe TRBD1 (6 bases). V shed 5 bases and J shed 1 base, with 13 bases lying between them. This CDR3 spans 15 amino acids. Germline V lookup: CDR1 SGHTA, CDR2 FQGTGA.

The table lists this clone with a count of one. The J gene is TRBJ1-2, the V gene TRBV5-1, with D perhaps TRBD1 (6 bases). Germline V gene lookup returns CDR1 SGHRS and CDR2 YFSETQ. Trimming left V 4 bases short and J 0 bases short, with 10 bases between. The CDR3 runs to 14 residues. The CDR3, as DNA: TGCGCCAGCAGCGCTGGACAGTCTAACTATGGCTACACCTTC. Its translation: CASSAGQSNYGYTF.

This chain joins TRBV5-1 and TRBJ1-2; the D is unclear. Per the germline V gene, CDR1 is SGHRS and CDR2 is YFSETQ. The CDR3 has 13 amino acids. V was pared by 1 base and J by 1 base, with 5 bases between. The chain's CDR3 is CASSLRGNYGYTF. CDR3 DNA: TGCGCCAGCAGCTTGCGGGGTAACTATGGCTACACCTTC. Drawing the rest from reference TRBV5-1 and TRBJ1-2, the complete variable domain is KAGVTQTPRYLIKTRGQQVTLSCSPISGHRSVSWYQQTPGQGLQFLFEYFSETQRNKGNFPGRFSGRQFSNSRSEMNVSTLELGDSALYLCASSLRGNYGYTFGSGTRLTVV.

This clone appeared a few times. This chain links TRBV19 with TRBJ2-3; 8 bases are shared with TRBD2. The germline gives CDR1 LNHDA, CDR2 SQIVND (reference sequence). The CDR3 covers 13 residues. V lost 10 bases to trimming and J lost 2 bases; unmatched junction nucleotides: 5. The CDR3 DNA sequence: TGTGCCACCTTAGCGGGGCCCACAGATACGCAGTATTTT. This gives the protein CATLAGPTDTQYF. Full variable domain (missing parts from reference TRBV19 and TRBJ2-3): DGGITQSPKYLFRKEGQNVTLSCEQNLNHDAMYWYRQDPGQGLRLIYYSQIVNDFQKGDIAEGYSVSREKKESFPLTVTSAQKNPTAFYLCATLAGPTDTQYFGPGTRLTVL.

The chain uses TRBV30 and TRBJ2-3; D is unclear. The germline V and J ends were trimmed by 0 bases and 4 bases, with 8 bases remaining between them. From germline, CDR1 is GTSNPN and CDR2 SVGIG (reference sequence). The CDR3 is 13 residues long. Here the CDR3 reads CAWSVSGPDTQYF. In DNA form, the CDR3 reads TGTGCCTGGAGTGTATCAGGCCCAGATACGCAGTATTTT.

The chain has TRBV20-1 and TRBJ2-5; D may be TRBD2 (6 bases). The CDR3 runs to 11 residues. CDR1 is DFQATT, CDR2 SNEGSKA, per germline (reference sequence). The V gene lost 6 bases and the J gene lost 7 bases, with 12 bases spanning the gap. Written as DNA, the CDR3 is TGCAGTGCCTCCCTGGAGGGGACCCAGTACTTC. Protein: CSASLEGTQYF.

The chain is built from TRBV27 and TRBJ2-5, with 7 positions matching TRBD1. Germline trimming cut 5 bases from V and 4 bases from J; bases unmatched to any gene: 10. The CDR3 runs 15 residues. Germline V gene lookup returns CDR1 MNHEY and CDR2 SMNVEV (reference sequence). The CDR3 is CASSRSYRGGETQYF. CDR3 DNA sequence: TGTGCCAGCAGTCGCAGCTACAGGGGTGGAGAGACCCAGTACTTC.

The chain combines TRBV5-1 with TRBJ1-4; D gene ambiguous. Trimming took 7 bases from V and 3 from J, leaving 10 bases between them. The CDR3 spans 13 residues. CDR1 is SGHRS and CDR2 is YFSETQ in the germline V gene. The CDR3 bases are TGCGCCAGCCGTGAGGGATCTAATGAAAAACTGTTTTTT. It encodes CASREGSNEKLFF.

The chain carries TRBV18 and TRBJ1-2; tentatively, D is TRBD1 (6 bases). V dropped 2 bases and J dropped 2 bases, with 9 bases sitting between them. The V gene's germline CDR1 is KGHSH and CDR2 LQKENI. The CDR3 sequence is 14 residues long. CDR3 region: CASSPLDRNYGYTF. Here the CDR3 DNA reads TGTGCCAGCTCACCATTGGACAGAAACTATGGCTACACCTTC.

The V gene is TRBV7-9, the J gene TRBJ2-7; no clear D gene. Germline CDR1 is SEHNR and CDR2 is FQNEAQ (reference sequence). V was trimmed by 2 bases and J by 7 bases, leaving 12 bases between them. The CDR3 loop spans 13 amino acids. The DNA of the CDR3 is TGTGCCAGCAGCTTATCCCTTGTGGGGGAGCAGTACTTC. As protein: CASSLSLVGEQYF.

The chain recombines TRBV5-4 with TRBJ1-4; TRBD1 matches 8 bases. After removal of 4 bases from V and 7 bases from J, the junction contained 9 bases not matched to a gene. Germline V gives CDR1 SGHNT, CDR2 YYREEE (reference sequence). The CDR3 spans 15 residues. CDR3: CASSPTDRAGEKLFF. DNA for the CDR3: TGTGCCAGCAGCCCCACGGACAGGGCAGGTGAAAAACTGTTTTTT.

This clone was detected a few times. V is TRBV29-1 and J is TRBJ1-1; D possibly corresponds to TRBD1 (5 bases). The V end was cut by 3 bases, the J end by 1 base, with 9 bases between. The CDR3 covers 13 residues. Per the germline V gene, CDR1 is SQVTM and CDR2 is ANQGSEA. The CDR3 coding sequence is TGCAGCGTTGACTCGGGACGGAACACTGAAGCTTTCTTT. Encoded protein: CSVDSGRNTEAFF.

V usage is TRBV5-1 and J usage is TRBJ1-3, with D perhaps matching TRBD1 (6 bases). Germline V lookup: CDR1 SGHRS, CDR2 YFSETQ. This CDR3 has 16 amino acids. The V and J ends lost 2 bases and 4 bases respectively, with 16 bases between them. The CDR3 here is CASSLFAGAEGNTIYF. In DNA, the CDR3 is TGCGCCAGCAGCTTATTCGCAGGGGCGGAAGGAAACACCATATATTTT. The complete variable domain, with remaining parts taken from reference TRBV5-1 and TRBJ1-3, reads KAGVTQTPRYLIKTRGQQVTLSCSPISGHRSVSWYQQTPGQGLQFLFEYFSETQRNKGNFPGRFSGRQFSNSRSEMNVSTLELGDSALYLCASSLFAGAEGNTIYFGEGSWLTVV.

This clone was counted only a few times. The CDR3 DNA reads TGTGCCAGCAGTTTGCCACAGGGGGGGACTGAAGCTTTCTTT. Translation: CASSLPQGGTEAFF. The chain joins TRBV28 to TRBJ1-1; TRBD1 aligns across 8 bases. The germline V gene has CDR1 MDHEN and CDR2 SYDVKM. This CDR3 comprises 14 residues. V dropped 3 bases and J dropped 5; count of bases not matched to a gene: 5.